The 5 T cell receptor beta chains reported below all come from one sample, sequenced in a study of cytomegalovirus exposure and HLA in healthy donors (dated by TCRdb to about 2017). Preparation of the library involved the immunoSEQ multiplex PCR assay. A mixture of 60 forward primers for TCR Vbeta segments and 13 reverse primers for TCR Jbeta segments was used in the multiplex PCR. Sourced from immuneACCESS, this table was stored by TCRdb with only in-frame sequences that have V and J called. A share of the clones is absent; for the studies checked, an unresolved V gene accounts for under half, and the remainder has no known explanation. The sample yields roughly 110,000 clones; 74% were counted once. The biggest ten clones account for just over 2% of the sample. Sequencing was done on a sample of PBMCs. All receptors come from a human donor in good health.

A word on this clone: Compared with germline, one end of the junction differs, possibly owing to a read error. The V and J genes are TRBV6-1 and TRBJ1-5; D possibly corresponds to TRBD1 (6 bases). The V gene's germline CDR1 is MNHNS and CDR2 SASEGT. This CDR3 is 15 amino acids long. The CDR3 is CTSRAQGYSRQPQHF. CDR3 in DNA: TGTACCAGCAGGGCACAGGGCTATAGTCGCCAGCCCCAGCATTTT.

The chain has TRBV2 and TRBJ1-5; D perhaps matches TRBD1 (5 bases). The germline V gene has CDR1 SNHLY and CDR2 FYNNEI. The CDR3 spans 15 residues. With 1 base removed from V and 3 bases from J, the gap between germline ends came to 10 bases. The CDR3 is CASSEDRGNNQPQHF. In DNA, the CDR3 is TGTGCCAGCAGTGAAGACCGGGGGAACAATCAGCCCCAGCATTTT.

This clone was recorded once. The chain recombines TRBV18 with TRBJ1-1; D gene ambiguous. Looked up from germline, CDR1 is KGHSH and CDR2 is LQKENI. The length of the CDR3 is 14 residues. V was pared by 2 bases and J by 1 base, with 8 bases between. CDR3: CASSPNSGNTEAFF. CDR3 nucleotide sequence: TGTGCCAGCTCACCAAACTCAGGGAACACTGAAGCTTTCTTT.

The rearrangement links TRBV30 to TRBJ1-5; a weak D match, TRBD1 (5 bases). The V gene lost 1 base and the J gene lost 4 bases, with 17 bases spanning the gap. CDR3 length: 16 residues. From germline, CDR1 is GTSNPN and CDR2 SVGIG (reference sequence). In DNA form, the CDR3 reads TGTGCCTGGAGTGCCCCTCCCGCAGGGCAGAATCAGCCCCAGCATTTT. Translation gives CAWSAPPAGQNQPQHF.

The table lists this clone with a count of one. This chain links TRBV28 with TRBJ2-3, with a tentative D call TRBD2 (5 bases). The germline gives CDR1 MDHEN, CDR2 SYDVKM. V lost 6 bases and J lost 2, with 15 bases in between. The CDR3 loop spans 15 amino acids. CDR3 sequence: CASSPPGSLTDTQYF. The CDR3 bases are TGTGCCAGCAGCCCCCCGGGGTCGCTCACAGATACGCAGTATTTT.